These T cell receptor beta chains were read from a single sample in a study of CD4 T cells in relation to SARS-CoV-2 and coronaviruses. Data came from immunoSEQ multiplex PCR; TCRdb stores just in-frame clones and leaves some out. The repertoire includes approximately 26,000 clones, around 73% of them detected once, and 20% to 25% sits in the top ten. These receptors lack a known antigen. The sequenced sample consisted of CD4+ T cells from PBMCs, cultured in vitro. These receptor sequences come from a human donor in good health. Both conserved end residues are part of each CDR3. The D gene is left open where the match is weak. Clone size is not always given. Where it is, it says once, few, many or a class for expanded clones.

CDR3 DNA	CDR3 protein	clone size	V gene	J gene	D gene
TGCAGCGTTGGTGAGGGTTGGGGGCCCCAGCATTTT	CSVGEGWGPQHF	.	TRBV29-1	TRBJ1-5	.
TGCAGCGCCATACGGGACAGAGACGTAGGGACCATATATTTT	CSAIRDRDVGTIYF	.	TRBV29-1	TRBJ1-3	TRBD1
TGTGCCAGCAGCGCGGCAGGCCCCGGAAACACCATATATTTT	CASSAAGPGNTIYF	.	TRBV9	TRBJ1-3	.
TGTGCCAGTAGTATCGGAGGGACTACCCTTCTCGGGTACGAGCAGTACTTC	CASSIGGTTLLGYEQYF	.	TRBV19	TRBJ2-7	TRBD2
TGCGCCAGCAGCCAAGACCCGGGACAGTCCTACAATGAGCAGTTCTTC	CASSQDPGQSYNEQFF	.	TRBV4-1	TRBJ2-1	TRBD1
TGTGCCAGTAGTATTTGGGGGGGCGTAAGGGACACTGAAGCTTTCTTT	CASSIWGGVRDTEAFF	.	TRBV19	TRBJ1-1	.
TGTGCCAGCAGTTTAAGGCAGCGAAATGAGCAGTTCTTC	CASSLRQRNEQFF	.	TRBV12-3/TRBV12-4	TRBJ2-1	.
TGCGCCAGCAGCCCCGGGCCGGTAAGGCGGCGGAACACTGAAGCTTTCTTT	CASSPGPVRRRNTEAFF	.	TRBV4-1	TRBJ1-1	.
TGTGCCAGCAGCACCAATGGGGCCGTGACCCAGTACTTC	CASSTNGAVTQYF	.	TRBV11-2	TRBJ2-5	.
TGTGCCAGCTCGGGACGGAACTATGGCTACACCTTC	CASSGRNYGYTF	.	TRBV2	TRBJ1-2	.
TGCAGCGTTGTCAGGACAGGGTCGGACTATGGCTACACCTTC	CSVVRTGSDYGYTF	.	TRBV29-1	TRBJ1-2	TRBD1
TGTGCCAGCAGTGTCGAGAACCCCGGACTGCCCTACAATGAGCAGTTCTTC	CASSVENPGLPYNEQFF	.	TRBV27	TRBJ2-1	.
TGTGCCAGCAGCCTACCGTTGTTAGCGGGGGGGTCTGAGCAGTTCTTC	CASSLPLLAGGSEQFF	.	TRBV7-9	TRBJ2-1	TRBD2
TGTGCCAGTAGTAGGGACAGAAGCTCCTACGAGCAGTACTTC	CASSRDRSSYEQYF	.	TRBV19	TRBJ2-7	TRBD1
TGTGCCAGCAGCCCGTCCTACGCTGGGGCACGTAATGAAAAACTGTTTTTT	CASSPSYAGARNEKLFF	once	TRBV5-5	TRBJ1-4	.
TGTGCCACCAGCAGCCCAGTACTAACCGGGGAGCTGTTTTTT	CATSSPVLTGELFF	few	TRBV15	TRBJ2-2	.
TGTGCCAGCACCATAGGGAGCGGGGGGGGGTCAGAGACCCAGTACTTC	CASTIGSGGGSETQYF	.	TRBV11-2	TRBJ2-5	TRBD2
TGTGCCAGCTCACCACCGGGCGGAGGGAGCGGTGGGGCCAACGTCCTGACTTTC	CASSPPGGGSGGANVLTF	few	TRBV18	TRBJ2-6	.
TGTGCCATCAGTGATTCCGGGACAGAAGCAAAAAGCTCCTACGAGCAGTACTTC	CAISDSGTEAKSSYEQYF	.	TRBV10-3	TRBJ2-7	TRBD1
TGCGCCAGCAGCCAAGAAATTTTACAGGGCGCTGGGGCCAACGTCCTGACTTTC	CASSQEILQGAGANVLTF	.	TRBV4-3	TRBJ2-6	.
TGTGCCAGCAGCAAGACAGGGCCACAAGCAGATACGCAGTATTTT	CASSKTGPQADTQYF	.	TRBV7-2	TRBJ2-3	TRBD1
TGCGCCAGCAGCCGCTATCTAACAGGGGGTCGTAGCAATCAGCCCCAGCATTTT	CASSRYLTGGRSNQPQHF	few	TRBV4-1	TRBJ1-5	TRBD1
TGTGCCTGGACCTGGGCCTTGAATAATTCACCCCTCCACTTT	CAWTWALNNSPLHF	few	TRBV30	TRBJ1-6	.